The clone carrying this T cell receptor beta chain was seen more than once but under ten times. The data were taken from a study of blood T cells in healthy people across ages. A second 7 to 11 cycle PCR used barcoded and J-beta primers. Each CDR3 protein gets one entry after TCRdb re-called the 5' RACE reads with MiXCR. The data show about 1.1 million distinct CDR3 sequences, with about two fifths seen just once and around 13% held by the top ten. V lost 7 bases, J lost 2 bases, and 21 bases lay in between. Germline V gene sequence: CDR1 DFQATT, CDR2 SNEGSKA (reference sequence). The CDR3 is 16 residues long.

Source material: blood. The genes are TRBV20-1 and TRBJ2-1; D uncertain. The clonotype was recovered from a man aged 18-30 years in good health. The chain's CDR3 is CSVMRRLRSTYNEQFF. The CDR3 bases are TGCAGTGTTATGCGCCGACTCCGATCTACCTACAATGAGCAGTTCTTC.